The 26 T cell receptor beta chains below all came from one sample that was sequenced in a study of blood T cell repertoires in COVID-19. Here immunoSEQ multiplex PCR was the method, and the copy in TCRdb shows in-frame clones only, minus some. The table includes about 180,000 clones, just over 85% detected once. The sample taken for sequencing was peripheral blood. These receptors originate from a man aged 45 to 65 with active or convalescent COVID-19.

The chain combines TRBV9 with TRBJ2-3, with D unclear. From germline, CDR1 is SGDLS and CDR2 YYNGEE. V was clipped by 1 base and J by 6 bases, with 6 bases between them. The CDR3 consists of 12 residues. The CDR3 nucleotides read TGTGCCAGCAGCGTATATGAGGATACGCAGTATTTT. Residues: CASSVYEDTQYF.

The V and J genes are TRBV5-1 and TRBJ1-5; weak D call: TRBD1 (6 bases). The ends were cut back, 10 bases at V and 0 bases at J, with 14 bases in the middle. The CDR3 covers 14 residues. Germline V gene lookup returns CDR1 SGHRS and CDR2 YFSETQ. CDR3 nucleotides: TGCGCCTCCAGGGAAGGGGGTAGCAATCAGCCCCAGCATTTT. It yields the protein CASREGGSNQPQHF.

The rearrangement joins TRBV10-3 to TRBJ2-1; 8 nucleotides line up with TRBD2. V was clipped by 10 bases and J by 6 bases; unmatched bases: 11. The germline V gene encodes CDR1 ENHRY and CDR2 SYGVKD. This CDR3 has 14 residues. The CDR3 here is CATGPGGEGNEQFF. As DNA, the CDR3 is TGTGCCACCGGACCGGGAGGGGAGGGCAATGAGCAGTTCTTC.

The J gene is TRBJ2-1, the V gene TRBV5-4; no clear D. The length of the CDR3 is 13 residues. Germline values: CDR1 SGHNT, CDR2 YYREEE (reference sequence). Trimming cost V 0 bases and J 7 bases, with 8 bases left between them. CDR3 bases: TGTGCCAGCAGCTTGGTACCAGCGAATGAGCAGTTCTTC. Residues: CASSLVPANEQFF.

The chain joins TRBV6-5 to TRBJ1-1; TRBD1 aligns across 10 bases. This CDR3 spans 15 amino acids. Germline V gene lookup returns CDR1 MNHEY and CDR2 SVGAGI. J lost 1 base, V lost 6 bases, and 5 bases had no gene match. The CDR3 DNA sequence: TGTGCCAGCAGGGGGACAGGGGAAAGGAACACTGAAGCTTTCTTT. This encodes CASRGTGERNTEAFF.

The chain is built from TRBV12-3 or TRBV12-4 and TRBJ2-5; D is unresolved. Trimming left V 3 bases short and J 5 bases short, with 10 bases between. There are 13 residues in the CDR3. CDR3 sequence (DNA): TGTGCCAGCAGTTTTGCAGTGGTGGAGACCCAGTACTTC. This translates into CASSFAVVETQYF.

The V and J genes are TRBV4-2 and TRBJ2-1; D is possibly TRBD2 (6 bases). The CDR3 has 16 residues. The germline V gene has CDR1 LGHNA and CDR2 YNFKEQ. The ends were cut back, 4 bases at V and 2 bases at J, with 15 bases in the middle. As DNA, the CDR3 is TGTGCCAGCAGCCGAACCGGGACTTTAACCTACAATGAGCAGTTCTTC. Translation gives CASSRTGTLTYNEQFF.

The chain joins TRBV10-3 to TRBJ2-6, with 12 nucleotides matching TRBD2. This CDR3 contains 17 residues. J was trimmed by 4 bases and V by 6 bases; bases with no gene match: 7. Per germline, CDR1 ENHRY and CDR2 SYGVKD. This CDR3 is CAISSSGRASGANVLTF. In nucleotides, the CDR3 is TGTGCCATCAGCTCTAGCGGGAGGGCTTCCGGGGCCAACGTCCTGACTTTC.

This chain uses TRBV28 with TRBJ2-7, with 8 bases matching TRBD1. The CDR3 contains 15 residues. Germline V gene sequence: CDR1 MDHEN, CDR2 SYDVKM. Germline trimming cut 5 bases from V and 9 bases from J; bases unmatched to any gene: 15. The CDR3 region is CASSGPGTGYLGQYF. The CDR3 DNA reads TGTGCCAGCAGTGGGCCCGGGACAGGCTACCTAGGGCAGTACTTC.

This rearrangement joins TRBV5-1 to TRBJ2-1; 13 bases are a match to TRBD2. Trimming removed 0 bases from V and 8 bases from J; junction bases left unmatched: 2. The CDR3 spans 15 residues. Germline V gene sequence: CDR1 SGHRS, CDR2 YFSETQ. CDR3: CASSLEGLAGYEQFF. The CDR3 nucleotides are TGCGCCAGCAGCTTGGAGGGACTAGCGGGATATGAGCAGTTCTTC.

The chain has TRBV7-2 and TRBJ1-2; D gene unclear. V dropped 1 base and J dropped 6 bases, with 9 bases sitting between them. CDR1 and CDR2 from the germline V gene are SGHTA and FQGNSA. The CDR3 loop spans 13 amino acids. CDR3 nucleotide sequence: TGTGCCAGCAGCTTAGAGGTGGCGGATGGCTACACCTTC. This codes for CASSLEVADGYTF. The full variable domain, rest sourced from reference TRBV7-2 and TRBJ1-2, is GAGVSQSPSNKVTEKGKDVELRCDPISGHTALYWYRQSLGQGLEFLIYFQGNSAPDKSGLPSDRFSAERTGGSVSTLTIQRTQQEDSAVYLCASSLEVADGYTFGSGTRLTVV.

The chain has TRBV25-1 and TRBJ1-5; D call uncertain. Per germline, CDR1 MGHDK and CDR2 SYGVNS. V lost 2 bases to trimming and J lost 5 bases, with 16 bases between them. The CDR3 loop spans 16 amino acids. This CDR3 is CASSENRELIDQPQHF. The CDR3 DNA reads TGTGCCAGCAGTGAAAATAGGGAGTTAATCGATCAGCCCCAGCATTTT.

CDR3 nucleotide sequence: TGTGCCAGCAGCTTTTCAGGGGGTGACAGCTCTGGAAACACCATATATTTT. Residues: CASSFSGGDSSGNTIYF. V usage is TRBV13 and J usage is TRBJ1-3; 7 bases are a match to TRBD1. J was trimmed by 0 bases and V by 3 bases; bases with no gene match: 8. Germline loops: CDR1 PRHDT, CDR2 FYEKMQ (reference sequence). The CDR3 sequence is 17 residues long.

This clone was detected only once. The chain recombines TRBV6-5 with TRBJ1-1; D is perhaps TRBD1 (6 bases). V lost 7 bases and J lost 0, with 12 bases in between. Germline V lookup: CDR1 MNHEY, CDR2 SVGAGI. This CDR3 contains 14 residues. CDR3 region: CASMWGLMNTEAFF. CDR3 DNA: TGTGCCAGCATGTGGGGGCTTATGAACACTGAAGCTTTCTTT.

The J gene is TRBJ2-3, the V gene TRBV30; possibly TRBD2 for D (6 bases). The CDR3 sequence is 14 residues long. Germline V gene data show CDR1 as GTSNPN and CDR2 as SVGIG (reference sequence). Trimming removed 5 bases at V and 2 bases at J, with 14 bases between. Here the CDR3 DNA reads TGTGCCTGGGCTAGCGCCTTCCTCACAGATACGCAGTATTTT. Its protein product is CAWASAFLTDTQYF.

This chain links TRBV5-1 with TRBJ1-5, with D uncertain. The CDR3 consists of 13 residues. The germline V gene has CDR1 SGHRS and CDR2 YFSETQ. Between the trimmed V and J ends, which lost 0 bases and 1 base, there was a span of 2 bases. DNA of the CDR3: TGCGCCAGCAGCTTGGCGAGCAATCAGCCCCAGCATTTT. Its translation is CASSLASNQPQHF.

The chain recombines TRBV7-2 with TRBJ1-5; 9 nucleotides align to TRBD1. The CDR3 extends over 15 amino acids. CDR1 and CDR2 (germline): SGHTA, FQGNSA. V was pared by 0 bases and J by 5 bases, with 2 bases of the junction left unmatched. In DNA, the CDR3 is TGTGCCAGCAGCTTAGCTGGGACAGGGCATCAGCCCCAGCATTTT. Residues: CASSLAGTGHQPQHF.

The chain carries TRBV30 and TRBJ1-2; no clear D. Deletions cut 4 bases from V and 6 bases from J, with 21 bases between. Germline values: CDR1 GTSNPN, CDR2 SVGIG (reference sequence). There are 15 residues in the CDR3. CDR3: CAWNRSPGVTDGYTF. CDR3 bases: TGTGCCTGGAATCGCTCGCCGGGAGTCACGGATGGCTACACCTTC.

The rearrangement links TRBV5-1 to TRBJ1-3, with D possibly matching TRBD1 (6 bases). The CDR3 loop spans 16 amino acids. Germline V gives CDR1 SGHRS, CDR2 YFSETQ. The V end lost 0 bases, the J end lost 0 bases, and 10 bases lay between the germline ends. CDR3 region: CASSLDGDISGNTIYF. The CDR3, as DNA: TGCGCCAGCAGCTTGGATGGGGACATCTCTGGAAACACCATATATTTT.

This rearrangement joins TRBV6-6 to TRBJ2-2, with D perhaps matching TRBD1 (6 bases). Trimming took off 6 bases at V and 0 bases at J, with 11 bases between the two ends. The CDR3 runs 15 residues. Per germline, CDR1 MNHNY and CDR2 SVGAGI (reference sequence). In nucleotides, the CDR3 is TGTGCCAGCAGCGGACAGAAACCGAACACCGGGGAGCTGTTTTTT. Amino acids: CASSGQKPNTGELFF.

The V gene is TRBV30, the J gene TRBJ1-6; TRBD1 is a possible D gene (6 bases). Germline V CDR1 and CDR2: GTSNPN, SVGIG (reference sequence). Trimming stripped 1 base from V and 7 bases from J, with 8 bases between. CDR3 length: 13 amino acids. In DNA, the CDR3 is TGTGCCTGGAGTGGACAGGAAAATTCACCCCTCCACTTT. It is translated as CAWSGQENSPLHF. Together with reference TRBV30 and TRBJ1-6, the CDR3 gives the full variable domain: SQTIHQWPATLVQPVGSPLSLECTVEGTSNPNLYWYRQAAGRGLQLLFYSVGIGQISSEVPQNLSASRPQDRQFILSSKKLLLSDSGFYLCAWSGQENSPLHFGNGTRLTVT.

Here the CDR3 DNA reads TGCGCCAGCAGCGTACTCCGGGACAGCAAGTACAATGAGCAGTTCTTC. Its protein product is CASSVLRDSKYNEQFF. The V and J genes are TRBV5-1 and TRBJ2-1; 7 bases agree with TRBD1. Per the germline V gene, CDR1 is SGHRS and CDR2 is YFSETQ. The CDR3 has 16 amino acids. V trimming: 4 bases; J trimming: 4 bases; junction bases outside the gene matches: 11.

This chain joins TRBV5-4 and TRBJ1-2, with 7 bases identical to TRBD1. Germline V gene lookup returns CDR1 SGHNT and CDR2 YYREEE (reference sequence). V lost 4 bases to trimming and J lost 7 bases; unmatched junction nucleotides: 7. The CDR3 spans 13 residues. CDR3 sequence: CASSRGTVPGYTF. CDR3 sequence (DNA): TGTGCCAGCAGCCGAGGGACAGTCCCTGGCTACACCTTC.

The chain uses TRBV5-4 and TRBJ2-7; TRBD2 agrees at 10 bases. CDR1 is SGHNT and CDR2 is YYREEE in the germline V gene (reference sequence). Losses at the gene ends were 4 bases for V and 3 bases for J; bases not matched to a gene: 7. This CDR3 region has 15 residues. The CDR3 here is CASSHPSGSFYEQYF. CDR3 sequence (DNA): TGTGCCAGCAGCCACCCTAGCGGGAGTTTCTACGAGCAGTACTTC. The variable domain in full, with the rest retrieved from reference TRBV5-4 and TRBJ2-7, is ETGVTQSPTHLIKTRGQQVTLRCSSQSGHNTVSWYQQALGQGPQFIFQYYREEENGRGNFPPRFSGLQFPNYSSELNVNALELDDSALYLCASSHPSGSFYEQYFGPGTRLTVT.

The CDR3 sequence: CASSQQRFYGYTF. Written as DNA, the CDR3 is TGTGCCAGCAGCCAACAACGGTTCTATGGCTACACCTTC. The chain couples TRBV14 to TRBJ1-2; no reliable D call. Germline V gene sequence: CDR1 SGHDN, CDR2 FVKESK. This CDR3 comprises 13 residues. Trimming took off 2 bases at V and 4 bases at J, with 8 bases between the two ends.

J is TRBJ1-2 and V is TRBV19, with 7 nucleotides matching TRBD1. Germline CDR1 reads LNHDA; CDR2 reads SQIVND (reference sequence). With V trimmed by 7 bases and J by 4 bases, 12 bases remained unmatched. CDR3 size: 15 residues. In DNA form, the CDR3 reads TGTGCCAGTACGGATTCCGGGACAGTCATCTATGGCTACACCTTC. It encodes CASTDSGTVIYGYTF. Full variable domain (outside the CDR3, taken from reference TRBV19 and TRBJ1-2): DGGITQSPKYLFRKEGQNVTLSCEQNLNHDAMYWYRQDPGQGLRLIYYSQIVNDFQKGDIAEGYSVSREKKESFPLTVTSAQKNPTAFYLCASTDSGTVIYGYTFGSGTRLTVV.